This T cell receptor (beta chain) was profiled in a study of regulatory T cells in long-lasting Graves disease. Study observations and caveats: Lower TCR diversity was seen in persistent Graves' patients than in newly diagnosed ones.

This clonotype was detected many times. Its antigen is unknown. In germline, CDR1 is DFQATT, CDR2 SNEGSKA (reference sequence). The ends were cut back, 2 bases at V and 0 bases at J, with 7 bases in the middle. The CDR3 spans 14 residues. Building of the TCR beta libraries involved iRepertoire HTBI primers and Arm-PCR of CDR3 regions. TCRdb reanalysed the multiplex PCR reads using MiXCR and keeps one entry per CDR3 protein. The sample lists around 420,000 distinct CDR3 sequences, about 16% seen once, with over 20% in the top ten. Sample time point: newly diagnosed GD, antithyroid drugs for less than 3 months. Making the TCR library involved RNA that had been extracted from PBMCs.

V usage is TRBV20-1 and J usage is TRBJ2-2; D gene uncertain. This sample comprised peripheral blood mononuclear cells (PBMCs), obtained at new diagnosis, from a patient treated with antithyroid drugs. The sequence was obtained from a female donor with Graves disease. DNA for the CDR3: TGCAGTGCTAGATTATCCGCGAACACCGGGGAGCTGTTTTTT. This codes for CSARLSANTGELFF.